A selection of T cell receptor beta chains follows, all from one sample in a study of cytomegalovirus exposure and HLA in healthy donors. TCRdb's copy holds only in-frame clones and misses some; the assay was immunoSEQ multiplex PCR. The sample records roughly 70,000 clones, about 85% being singletons. The source material was PBMCs. These receptors all come from a young man in good health and CMV-seronegative. Each CDR3 is given with its conserved first and last residue. The D gene is left open where the match is weak. Expanded clones are given a class, and other clones once, few, many or no size at all.

CDR3aa: CASSLTPPRGGVGTEAFF
CDR3nt: TGTGCCAGCAGTTTAACCCCCCCTCGGGGGGGAGTTGGGACTGAAGCTTTCTTT
abundance: -
d_gene: -
v_gene: TRBV27
len: 18
j_gene: TRBJ1-1

CDR3aa: CASSLRESAFF
CDR3nt: TGTGCCAGCAGTTTGAGAGAGTCAGCTTTCTTT
abundance: -
d_gene: -
v_gene: TRBV28
len: 11
j_gene: TRBJ1-1

CDR3aa: CASSFLRGPNTEAFF
CDR3nt: TGTGCCAGTAGCTTCCTTCGAGGGCCGAACACTGAAGCTTTCTTT
abundance: -
d_gene: -
v_gene: TRBV19
len: 15
j_gene: TRBJ1-1

CDR3aa: CASSLLGQGAAFF
CDR3nt: TGTGCCAGCAGTTTACTCGGACAGGGCGCAGCTTTCTTT
abundance: -
d_gene: TRBD1
v_gene: TRBV27
len: 13
j_gene: TRBJ1-1

CDR3aa: CASSLARVVTGELFF
CDR3nt: TGTGCCAGCAGCTTAGCCAGGGTTGTCACCGGGGAGCTGTTTTTT
abundance: -
d_gene: -
v_gene: TRBV7-9
len: 15
j_gene: TRBJ2-2

CDR3aa: CASSAATDPLNIQYF
CDR3nt: TGTGCCAGCAGTGCCGCGACAGACCCCTTAAACATTCAGTACTTC
abundance: -
d_gene: -
v_gene: TRBV28
len: 15
j_gene: TRBJ2-4

CDR3aa: CASKQGVNTEAFF
CDR3nt: TGCGCCAGCAAACAGGGGGTTAACACTGAAGCTTTCTTT
abundance: -
d_gene: TRBD1
v_gene: TRBV5-1
len: 13
j_gene: TRBJ1-1

CDR3aa: CASSREGAYGYTF
CDR3nt: TGTGCCAGCAGTCGCGAGGGGGCCTATGGCTACACCTTC
abundance: once
d_gene: TRBD1
v_gene: TRBV2
len: 13
j_gene: TRBJ1-2

CDR3aa: CASSLRDRGANTGELFF
CDR3nt: TGTGCCAGCAGCTTAAGGGACAGGGGCGCGAACACCGGGGAGCTGTTTTTT
abundance: -
d_gene: TRBD1
v_gene: TRBV11-3
len: 17
j_gene: TRBJ2-2

CDR3aa: CASSSYTGELFF
CDR3nt: TGTGCCAGCAGCTCCTACACCGGGGAGCTGTTTTTT
abundance: -
d_gene: -
v_gene: TRBV5-6
len: 12
j_gene: TRBJ2-2

CDR3aa: CASSERVGEGLYGYTF
CDR3nt: TGTGCCAGCAGTGAACGCGTTGGGGAGGGCCTTTATGGCTACACCTTC
abundance: -
d_gene: -
v_gene: TRBV6-1
len: 16
j_gene: TRBJ1-2

CDR3aa: CASSQVGHGGYTF
CDR3nt: TGCGCCAGCAGCCAAGTGGGGCACGGAGGCTACACCTTC
abundance: -
d_gene: -
v_gene: TRBV4-3
len: 13
j_gene: TRBJ1-2

CDR3aa: CASSKIHSGTEAFF
CDR3nt: TGTGCCAGCAGCAAGATACATTCGGGCACTGAAGCTTTCTTT
abundance: -
d_gene: -
v_gene: TRBV21-1
len: 14
j_gene: TRBJ1-1

CDR3aa: CASSLGMAGNNEQFF
CDR3nt: TGTGCCAGCAGCTTAGGGATGGCAGGGAACAATGAGCAGTTCTTC
abundance: -
d_gene: -
v_gene: TRBV7-2
len: 15
j_gene: TRBJ2-1

CDR3aa: CASSSGHREQYF
CDR3nt: TGTGCCAGCAGTTCGGGACATCGCGAGCAGTACTTC
abundance: -
d_gene: -
v_gene: TRBV28
len: 12
j_gene: TRBJ2-7

CDR3aa: CASSPLAGGGTGELFF
CDR3nt: TGTGCCAGCAGCCCCTTAGCGGGAGGGGGAACCGGGGAGCTGTTTTTT
abundance: -
d_gene: TRBD2
v_gene: TRBV27
len: 16
j_gene: TRBJ2-2

CDR3aa: CASSHYGTGPPGELFF
CDR3nt: TGTGCTAGCAGCCACTATGGGACAGGGCCACCCGGGGAGCTGTTTTTT
abundance: -
d_gene: TRBD1
v_gene: TRBV7-7
len: 16
j_gene: TRBJ2-2

CDR3aa: CASVLRTDNSPLHF
CDR3nt: TGTGCCAGCGTCCTACGGACAGACAATTCACCCCTCCACTTT
abundance: -
d_gene: -
v_gene: TRBV2
len: 14
j_gene: TRBJ1-6

CDR3aa: CASSRGGAVYNEQFF
CDR3nt: TGTGCCAGCAGCCGCGGGGGGGCCGTTTACAATGAGCAGTTCTTC
abundance: -
d_gene: TRBD2
v_gene: TRBV7-9
len: 15
j_gene: TRBJ2-1

CDR3aa: CASSQVTSAAGNTIYF
CDR3nt: TGTGCCAGCAGCCAAGTTACTTCGGCGGCTGGAAACACCATATATTTT
abundance: -
d_gene: -
v_gene: TRBV4-2
len: 16
j_gene: TRBJ1-3

CDR3aa: CASSPRRGGNTGELFF
CDR3nt: TGCGCCAGCAGCCCTCGTAGAGGGGGGAACACCGGGGAGCTGTTTTTT
abundance: -
d_gene: -
v_gene: TRBV5-1
len: 16
j_gene: TRBJ2-2

CDR3aa: CASRLKAATGAGANVLTF
CDR3nt: TGTGCCAGCAGGTTAAAAGCCGCCACAGGCGCTGGGGCCAACGTCCTGACTTTC
abundance: once
d_gene: -
v_gene: TRBV11-3
len: 18
j_gene: TRBJ2-6